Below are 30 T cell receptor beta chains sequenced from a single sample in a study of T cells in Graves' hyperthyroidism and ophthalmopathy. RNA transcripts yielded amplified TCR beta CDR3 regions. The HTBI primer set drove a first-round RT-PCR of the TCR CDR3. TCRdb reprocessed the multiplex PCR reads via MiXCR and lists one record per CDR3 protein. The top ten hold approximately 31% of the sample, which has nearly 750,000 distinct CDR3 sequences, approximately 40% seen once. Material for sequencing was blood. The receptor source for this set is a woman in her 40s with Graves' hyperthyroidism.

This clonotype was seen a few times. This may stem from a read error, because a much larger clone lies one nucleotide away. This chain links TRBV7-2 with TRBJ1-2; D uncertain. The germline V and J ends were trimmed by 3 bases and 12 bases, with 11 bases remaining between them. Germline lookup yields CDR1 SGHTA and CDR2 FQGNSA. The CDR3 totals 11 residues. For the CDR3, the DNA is TGTGCCAGCAGCTTGTATGGCGGCCACACCTTC. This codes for CASSLYGGHTF.

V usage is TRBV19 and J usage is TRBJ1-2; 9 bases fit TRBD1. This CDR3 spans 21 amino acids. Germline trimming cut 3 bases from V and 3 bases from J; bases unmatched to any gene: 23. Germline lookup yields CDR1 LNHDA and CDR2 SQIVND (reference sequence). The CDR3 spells CASSITAGGTGLPTRDYGYTF. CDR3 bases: TGTGCCAGTAGTATTACGGCCGGTGGGACAGGGCTACCTACGAGGGACTATGGCTACACCTTC.

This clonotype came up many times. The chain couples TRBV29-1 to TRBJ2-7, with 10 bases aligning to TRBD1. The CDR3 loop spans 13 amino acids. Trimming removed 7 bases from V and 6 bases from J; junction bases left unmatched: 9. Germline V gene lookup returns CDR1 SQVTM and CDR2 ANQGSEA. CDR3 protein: CSGSGQGIGEQYF. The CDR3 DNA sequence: TGCAGCGGTTCGGGACAGGGGATCGGCGAGCAGTACTTC.

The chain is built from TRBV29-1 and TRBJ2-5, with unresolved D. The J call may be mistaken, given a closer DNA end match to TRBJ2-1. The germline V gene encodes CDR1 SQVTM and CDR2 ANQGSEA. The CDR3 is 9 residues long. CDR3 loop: CSAGVGQFF. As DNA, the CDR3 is TGCAGCGCGGGCGTTGGGCAGTTCTTC.

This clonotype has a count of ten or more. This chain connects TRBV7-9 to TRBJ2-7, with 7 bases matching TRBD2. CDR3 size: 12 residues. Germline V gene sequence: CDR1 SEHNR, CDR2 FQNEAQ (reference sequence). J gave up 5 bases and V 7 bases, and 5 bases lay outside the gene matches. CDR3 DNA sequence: TGTGCCAGCACTTTAGCGGGTGACGAGCAGTACTTC. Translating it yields CASTLAGDEQYF.

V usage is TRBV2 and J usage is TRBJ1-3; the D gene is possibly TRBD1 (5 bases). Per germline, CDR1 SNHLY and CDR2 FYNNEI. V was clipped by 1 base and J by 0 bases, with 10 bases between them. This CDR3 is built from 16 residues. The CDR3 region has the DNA TGTGCCAGCAGTGAAGTTCAGGGAAGCTCTGGAAACACCATATATTTT. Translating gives CASSEVQGSSGNTIYF.

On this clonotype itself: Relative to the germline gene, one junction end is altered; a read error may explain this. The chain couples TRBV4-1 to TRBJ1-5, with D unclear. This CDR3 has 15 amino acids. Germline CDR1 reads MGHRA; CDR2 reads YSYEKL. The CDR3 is CASSFTHLSSQPQHF. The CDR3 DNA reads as TGCGCCAGCAGCTTCACACACCTTAGCAGTCAGCCCCAGCATTTT.

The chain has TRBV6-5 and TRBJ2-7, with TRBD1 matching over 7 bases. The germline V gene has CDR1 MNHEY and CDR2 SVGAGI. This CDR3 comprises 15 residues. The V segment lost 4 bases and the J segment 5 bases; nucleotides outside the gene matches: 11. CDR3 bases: TGTGCCAGCAGTTGGGTTATGACAGGGAACAACGAGCAGTACTTC. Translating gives CASSWVMTGNNEQYF.

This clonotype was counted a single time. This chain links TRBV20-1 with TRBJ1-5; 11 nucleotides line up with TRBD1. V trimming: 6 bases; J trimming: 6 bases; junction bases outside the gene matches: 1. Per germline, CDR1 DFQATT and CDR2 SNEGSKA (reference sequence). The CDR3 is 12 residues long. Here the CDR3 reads CSADRGLQPQHF. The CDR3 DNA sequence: TGCAGTGCGGACAGGGGGCTTCAGCCCCAGCATTTT.

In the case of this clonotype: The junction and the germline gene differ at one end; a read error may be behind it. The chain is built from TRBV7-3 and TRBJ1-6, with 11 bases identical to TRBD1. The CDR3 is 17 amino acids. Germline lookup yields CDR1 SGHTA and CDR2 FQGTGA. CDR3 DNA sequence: TGCGCCAGCAGCTCGGGACAGGGGGTGACCTATAATTCACCCCTCCACTTT. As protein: CASSSGQGVTYNSPLHF.

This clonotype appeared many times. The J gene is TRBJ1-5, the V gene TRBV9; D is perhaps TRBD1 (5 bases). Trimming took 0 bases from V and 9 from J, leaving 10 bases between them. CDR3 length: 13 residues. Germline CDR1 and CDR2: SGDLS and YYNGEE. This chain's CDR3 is CASSVGIRAPQHF. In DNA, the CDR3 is TGTGCCAGCAGCGTAGGGATCAGGGCGCCCCAGCATTTT.

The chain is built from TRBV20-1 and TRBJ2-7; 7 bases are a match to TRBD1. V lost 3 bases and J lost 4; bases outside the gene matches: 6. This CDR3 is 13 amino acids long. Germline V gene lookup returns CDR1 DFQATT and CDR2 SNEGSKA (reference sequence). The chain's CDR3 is CSARGRGQYEQYF. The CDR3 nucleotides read TGCAGTGCTAGGGGCAGGGGACAGTACGAGCAGTACTTC.

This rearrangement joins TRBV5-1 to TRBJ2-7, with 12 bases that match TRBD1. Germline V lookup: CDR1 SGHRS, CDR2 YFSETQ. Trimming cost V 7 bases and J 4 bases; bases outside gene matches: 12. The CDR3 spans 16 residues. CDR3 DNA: TGCGCCAGCGACCCGGGACAGGGGGCTTTGGGTTACGAGCAGTACTTC. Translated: CASDPGQGALGYEQYF.

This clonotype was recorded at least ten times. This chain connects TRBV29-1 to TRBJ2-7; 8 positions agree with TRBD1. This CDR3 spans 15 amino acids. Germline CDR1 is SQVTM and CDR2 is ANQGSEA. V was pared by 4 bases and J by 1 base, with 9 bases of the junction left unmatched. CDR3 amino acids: CSVGTGRFTSYEQYF. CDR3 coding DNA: TGCAGCGTTGGGACAGGGAGGTTCACTTCCTACGAGCAGTACTTC.

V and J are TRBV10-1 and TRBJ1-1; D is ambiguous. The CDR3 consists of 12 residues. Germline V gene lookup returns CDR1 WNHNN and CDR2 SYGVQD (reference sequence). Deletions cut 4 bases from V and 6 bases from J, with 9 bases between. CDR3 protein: CASSGGGPEAFF. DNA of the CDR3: TGCGCCAGCAGTGGCGGCGGACCTGAAGCTTTCTTT.

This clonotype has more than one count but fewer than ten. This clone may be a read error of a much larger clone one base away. The DNA for the CDR3 is TGTGCCAGCAGCTTAGAGAGGGGGAACACTGAAGCTTTCTTT. Protein product: CASSLERGNTEAFF. The gene calls are TRBV2 and TRBJ1-1; D may be TRBD1 (5 bases). V gave up 6 bases and J gave up 1 base, with 12 bases separating them. The length of the CDR3 is 14 residues. In germline, CDR1 is SNHLY, CDR2 FYNNEI.

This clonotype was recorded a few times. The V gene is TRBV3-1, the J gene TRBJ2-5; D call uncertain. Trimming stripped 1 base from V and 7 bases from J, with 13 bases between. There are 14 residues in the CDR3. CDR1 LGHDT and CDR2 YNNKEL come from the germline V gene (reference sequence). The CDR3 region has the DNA TGTGCCAGCAGCCAAGTCCCACAAATAGGGACCCAGTACTTC. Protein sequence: CASSQVPQIGTQYF.

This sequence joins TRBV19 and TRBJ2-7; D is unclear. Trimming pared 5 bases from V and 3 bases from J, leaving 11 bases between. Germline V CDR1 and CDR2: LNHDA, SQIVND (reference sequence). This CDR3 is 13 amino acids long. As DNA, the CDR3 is TGTGCCAGTAGTGGACGGATTTTCTACGAGCAGTACTTC. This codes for CASSGRIFYEQYF.

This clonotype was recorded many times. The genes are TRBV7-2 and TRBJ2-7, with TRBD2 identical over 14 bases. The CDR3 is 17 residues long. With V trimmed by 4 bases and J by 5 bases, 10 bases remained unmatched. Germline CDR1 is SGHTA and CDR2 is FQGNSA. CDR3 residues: CASSSGSGTSGSHEQYF. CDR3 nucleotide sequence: TGTGCCAGCAGCTCCGGATCCGGGACTAGCGGGAGCCACGAGCAGTACTTC. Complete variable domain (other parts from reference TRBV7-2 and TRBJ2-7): GAGVSQSPSNKVTEKGKDVELRCDPISGHTALYWYRQSLGQGLEFLIYFQGNSAPDKSGLPSDRFSAERTGGSVSTLTIQRTQQEDSAVYLCASSSGSGTSGSHEQYFGPGTRLTVT.

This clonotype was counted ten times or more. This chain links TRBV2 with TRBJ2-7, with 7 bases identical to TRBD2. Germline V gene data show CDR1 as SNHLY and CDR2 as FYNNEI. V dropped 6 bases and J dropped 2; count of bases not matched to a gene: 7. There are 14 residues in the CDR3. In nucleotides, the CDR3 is TGTGCCAGCAGGTTTCTAGCGGCGCCCTACGAGCAGTACTTC. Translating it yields CASRFLAAPYEQYF.

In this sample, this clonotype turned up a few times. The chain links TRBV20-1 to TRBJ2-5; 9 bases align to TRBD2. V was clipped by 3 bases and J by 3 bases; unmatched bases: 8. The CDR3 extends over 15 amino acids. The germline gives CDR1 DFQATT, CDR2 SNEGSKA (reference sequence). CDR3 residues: CSASVGLAGKETQYF. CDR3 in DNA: TGCAGTGCTAGCGTGGGGCTAGCGGGGAAAGAGACCCAGTACTTC.

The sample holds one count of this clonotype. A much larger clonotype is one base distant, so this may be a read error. The CDR3 sequence: CASIIGLAGVETQYF. In DNA, the CDR3 is TGTGCCAGTATTATAGGGCTAGCGGGAGTAGAGACCCAGTACTTC. This chain uses TRBV19 with TRBJ2-5, with 10 bases aligning to TRBD2. This CDR3 has 15 amino acids. Looked up from germline, CDR1 is LNHDA and CDR2 is SQIVND (reference sequence).

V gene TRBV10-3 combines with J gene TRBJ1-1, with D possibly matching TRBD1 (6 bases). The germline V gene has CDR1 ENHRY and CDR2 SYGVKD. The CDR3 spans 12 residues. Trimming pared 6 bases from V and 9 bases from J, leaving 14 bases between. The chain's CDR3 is CAIRYRELKAFF. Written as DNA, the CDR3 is TGTGCCATCAGGTACAGGGAACTTAAAGCTTTCTTT.

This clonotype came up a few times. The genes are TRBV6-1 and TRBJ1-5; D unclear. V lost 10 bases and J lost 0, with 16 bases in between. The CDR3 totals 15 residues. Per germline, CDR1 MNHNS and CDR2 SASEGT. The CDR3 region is CATRSQRHSNQPQHF. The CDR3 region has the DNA TGTGCCACACGTTCACAGCGACATAGCAATCAGCCCCAGCATTTT.

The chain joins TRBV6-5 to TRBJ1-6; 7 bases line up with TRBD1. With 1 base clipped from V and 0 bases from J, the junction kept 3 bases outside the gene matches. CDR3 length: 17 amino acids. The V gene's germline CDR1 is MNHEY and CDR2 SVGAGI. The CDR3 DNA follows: TGTGCCAGCAGTTACTTGGGGGACAGCTCCTATAATTCACCCCTCCACTTT. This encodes CASSYLGDSSYNSPLHF.

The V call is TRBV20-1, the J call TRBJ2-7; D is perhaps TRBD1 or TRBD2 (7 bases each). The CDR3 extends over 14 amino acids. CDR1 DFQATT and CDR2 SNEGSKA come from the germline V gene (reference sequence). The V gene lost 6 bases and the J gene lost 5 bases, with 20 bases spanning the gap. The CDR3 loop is CSAVLGGGWDEQYF. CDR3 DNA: TGCAGTGCCGTTCTGGGAGGGGGCTGGGACGAGCAGTACTTC.

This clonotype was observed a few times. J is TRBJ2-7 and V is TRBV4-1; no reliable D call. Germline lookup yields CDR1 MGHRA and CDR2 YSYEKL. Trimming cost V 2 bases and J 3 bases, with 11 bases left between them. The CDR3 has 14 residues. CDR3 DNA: TGCGCCAGCAGCCAAACCCCGGACCTCTACGAGCAGTACTTC. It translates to CASSQTPDLYEQYF.

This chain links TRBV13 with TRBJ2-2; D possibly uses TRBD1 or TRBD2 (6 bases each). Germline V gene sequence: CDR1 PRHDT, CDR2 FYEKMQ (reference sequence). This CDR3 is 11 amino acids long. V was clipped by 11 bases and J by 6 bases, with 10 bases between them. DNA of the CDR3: TGTGCCTCCGGGGGCGCCGGGGAGCTGTTTTTT. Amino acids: CASGGAGELFF.

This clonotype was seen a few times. As DNA, the CDR3 is TGTGCCAGCAGCTTGGGGACAGTAGCAGAAGAGACCCAGTACTTC. Translation: CASSLGTVAEETQYF. The rearrangement links TRBV5-8 to TRBJ2-5; D perhaps matches TRBD1 (6 bases). Germline assignment: CDR1 SGHTS and CDR2 YDEGEE. The CDR3 runs 15 residues. The V end was cut by 0 bases, the J end by 3 bases, with 12 bases between.

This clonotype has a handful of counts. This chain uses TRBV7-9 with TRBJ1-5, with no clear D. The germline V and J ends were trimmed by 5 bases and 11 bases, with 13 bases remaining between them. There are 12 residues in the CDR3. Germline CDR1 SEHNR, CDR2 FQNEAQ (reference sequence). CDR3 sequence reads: CASSPNWEAQHF. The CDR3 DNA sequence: TGTGCCAGCAGCCCGAACTGGGAGGCCCAGCATTTT. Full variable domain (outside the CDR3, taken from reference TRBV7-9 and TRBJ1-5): DTGVSQNPRHKITKRGQNVTFRCDPISEHNRLYWYRQTLGQGPEFLTYFQNEAQLEKSRLLSDRFSAERPKGSFSTLEIQRTEQGDSAMYLCASSPNWEAQHFGDGTRLSIL.